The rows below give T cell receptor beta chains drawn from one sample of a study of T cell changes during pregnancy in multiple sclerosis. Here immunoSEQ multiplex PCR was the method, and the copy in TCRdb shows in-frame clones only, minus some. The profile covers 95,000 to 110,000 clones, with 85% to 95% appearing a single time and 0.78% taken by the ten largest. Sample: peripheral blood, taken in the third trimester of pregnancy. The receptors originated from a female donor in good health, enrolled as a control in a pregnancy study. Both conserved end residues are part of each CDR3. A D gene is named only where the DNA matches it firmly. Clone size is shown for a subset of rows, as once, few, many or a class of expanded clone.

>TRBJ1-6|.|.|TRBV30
TGTGCCTGGAATGACGGGACGGGAGGGCGGTCGCCCCTCCACTTT
CAWNDGTGGRSPLHF
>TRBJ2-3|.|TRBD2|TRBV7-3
TGTGCCAGCAGCTTAACCGGGACTAGCGGGCGTGGCTACACAGATACGCAGTATTTT
CASSLTGTSGRGYTDTQYF
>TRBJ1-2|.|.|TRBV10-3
TGTGCCATCAGTTCGAGGGCCCAGGTTGGCTACACCTTC
CAISSRAQVGYTF
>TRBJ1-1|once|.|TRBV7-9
TGTGCCAGCAGCTTAGTCAGTGGCCCCGGGGGCACTGAAGCTTTCTTT
CASSLVSGPGGTEAFF
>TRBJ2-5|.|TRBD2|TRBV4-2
TGTGCCAGCAGTTCCCTAGCGGGGGGCCCAGAAGAGACCCAGTACTTC
CASSSLAGGPEETQYF
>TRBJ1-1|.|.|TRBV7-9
TGTGCCAGCAGCACTTCAGGGCAGAACACTGAAGCTTTCTTT
CASSTSGQNTEAFF
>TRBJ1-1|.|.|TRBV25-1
TGTGCCAGCAGTGATGCGGGGTCTTTCGCTGAAGCTTTCTTT
CASSDAGSFAEAFF
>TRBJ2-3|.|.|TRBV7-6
TGTGCCAGCAGCCTCGGTGTGAGAGGGACAGATACGCAGTATTTT
CASSLGVRGTDTQYF
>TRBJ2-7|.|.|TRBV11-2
TGTGCCAGCAGCTTACCTCTCAACAGGGACGTCAACTACGAGCAGTACTTC
CASSLPLNRDVNYEQYF
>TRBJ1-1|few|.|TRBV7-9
TGTGCCAGCAGCCCTCCGCGAGGTATGGCTGAAGCTTTCTTT
CASSPPRGMAEAFF
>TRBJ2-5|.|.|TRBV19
TGTGCCAGTAATCCTTTCAATGGAGGATCCTCGCCCCAGACCCAGTACTTC
CASNPFNGGSSPQTQYF
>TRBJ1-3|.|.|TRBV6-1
TGTGCCAGCAGTGAGGTGGGGGGAGCTGGAAACACCATATATTTT
CASSEVGGAGNTIYF
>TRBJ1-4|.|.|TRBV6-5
TGTGCCAGCAGTGCCCCCGCGAGCGAAAAACTGTTTTTT
CASSAPASEKLFF
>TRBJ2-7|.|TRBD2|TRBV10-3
TGTGCCATCAGGAAGGGGACTAGCGGGGACTACGAGCAGTACTTC
CAIRKGTSGDYEQYF
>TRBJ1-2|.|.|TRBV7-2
TGTGCCAGCAGCTTAGGGGCAGCTAACTATGGCTACACCTTC
CASSLGAANYGYTF
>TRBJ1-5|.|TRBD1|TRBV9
TGTGCCAGCAGCGTCGGGACAGGGGCCAATCAGCCCCAGCATTTT
CASSVGTGANQPQHF
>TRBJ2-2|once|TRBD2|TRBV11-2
TGTGCCAGCAGCTCCGGACTAGCGGGGAACACCGGGGAGCTGTTTTTT
CASSSGLAGNTGELFF
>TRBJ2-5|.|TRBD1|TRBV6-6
TGTGCCAGCAGTTACTGGGCAGGGGGCAGGGAGACCCAGTACTTC
CASSYWAGGRETQYF
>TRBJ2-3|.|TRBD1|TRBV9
TGTGCCAGCAGCCTTTACAGGGGTAGCACAGATACGCAGTATTTT
CASSLYRGSTDTQYF
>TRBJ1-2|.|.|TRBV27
TGTGCCAGCAGAAGGGGCGCTAACTATGGCTACACCTTC
CASRRGANYGYTF
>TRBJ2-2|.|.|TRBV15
TGTGCCACCAGCAGCCTTGAGGGATCTGACACCGGGGAGCTGTTTTTT
CATSSLEGSDTGELFF
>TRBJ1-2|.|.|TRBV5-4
TGTGCCAGCAGCTCCTATTATGGCTACACCTTC
CASSSYYGYTF
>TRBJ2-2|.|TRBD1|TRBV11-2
TGTGCCAGCAGCCCGGACAGGGCGCACACCGGGGAGCTGTTTTTT
CASSPDRAHTGELFF
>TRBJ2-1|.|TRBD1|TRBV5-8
TGTGCCAGCAGATACAGGGGCCGCAATGAGCAGTTCTTC
CASRYRGRNEQFF
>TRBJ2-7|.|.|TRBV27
TGTGCCAGCAGTCGGCGGGACAGTTTGGGCTACGAGCAGTACTTC
CASSRRDSLGYEQYF
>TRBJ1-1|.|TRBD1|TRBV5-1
TGCGCCAGCAGCCGAGGACAGGGGGCGACTGTAGTCGGCACTGAAGCTTTCTTT
CASSRGQGATVVGTEAFF
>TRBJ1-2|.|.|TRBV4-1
TGCGCCAGCAGCCAAGAGTGGCAGGCTTATGGCTACACCTTC
CASSQEWQAYGYTF
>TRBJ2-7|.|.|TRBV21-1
TGTGCCAGCAGCCTCAATCGGACTAGCGGGGGACCAGCCTACGAGCAGTACTTC
CASSLNRTSGGPAYEQYF
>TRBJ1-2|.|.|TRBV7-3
TGTGCCAGCAGCTTAAATGGGAGATCTAACTATGGCTACACCTTC
CASSLNGRSNYGYTF
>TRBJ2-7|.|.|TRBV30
TGTGCCTGGAGTGTGATCGGCTACGAGCAGTACTTC
CAWSVIGYEQYF
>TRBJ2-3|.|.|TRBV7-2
TGTGCCAGCAGCTTAGTCGGAGGGGCGGCAGATACGCAGTATTTT
CASSLVGGAADTQYF
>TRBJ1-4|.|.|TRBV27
TGTGCCAGCAGCGCCGGGGGGGTGGCTAATGAAAAACTGTTTTTT
CASSAGGVANEKLFF
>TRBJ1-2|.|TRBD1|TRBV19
TGTGCCAGTATGACAGGGGCGGTTGGATATGGCTACACCTTC
CASMTGAVGYGYTF
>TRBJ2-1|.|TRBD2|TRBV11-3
TGTGCCAGCAGCTTAGATCGGGGGGACAATGAGCAGTTCTTC
CASSLDRGDNEQFF
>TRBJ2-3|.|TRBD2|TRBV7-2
TGTGCCAGCAGCCCACGGGGGGGTCGAACAGATACGCAGTATTTT
CASSPRGGRTDTQYF
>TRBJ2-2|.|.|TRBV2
TGTGCCAGCAGACCCTTGAAGGGAGTCGGGGAGCTGTTTTTT
CASRPLKGVGELFF
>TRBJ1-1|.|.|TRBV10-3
TGTGCCATCAGTGAGTGGGAGGGCAACGGTGAAGCTTTCTTT
CAISEWEGNGEAFF
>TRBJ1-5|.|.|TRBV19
TGTGCCAGTAGTGAGGCCTATAGCAATCAGCCCCAGCATTTT
CASSEAYSNQPQHF
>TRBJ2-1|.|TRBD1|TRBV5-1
TGCGCCAGCAGCTGGATCCAGGGGGCTCTCCTAAATGAGCAGTTCTTC
CASSWIQGALLNEQFF
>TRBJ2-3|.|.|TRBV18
TGTGCCAGCTCACCTTCCCTCGGGGCAGATACGCAGTATTTT
CASSPSLGADTQYF
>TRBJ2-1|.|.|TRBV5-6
TGTGCCAGCAGCTTGGTACTCCACAGCTCCTACAATGAGCAGTTCTTC
CASSLVLHSSYNEQFF
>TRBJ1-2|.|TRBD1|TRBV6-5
TGTGCCAGCAGTCCGGGACAGGGCTACTATGGCTACACCTTC
CASSPGQGYYGYTF
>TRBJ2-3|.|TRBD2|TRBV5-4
TGTGCCAGCAGCAAGGATGCTAGCGGGGCTAGCACAGATACGCAGTATTTT
CASSKDASGASTDTQYF
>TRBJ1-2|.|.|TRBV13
TGTGCCAGCAGCGATACATTACAGGGCACCTATGGCTACACCTTC
CASSDTLQGTYGYTF
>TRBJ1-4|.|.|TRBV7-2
TGTGCCAGCAGCTTAGCGCGCATTAGCGACGAAAAACTGTTTTTT
CASSLARISDEKLFF
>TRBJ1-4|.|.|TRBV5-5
TGTGCCAGCAGCCCGCTTGGAGGTACTAATGAAAAACTGTTTTTT
CASSPLGGTNEKLFF
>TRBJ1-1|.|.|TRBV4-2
TGTGCCAGCAGCCAAGTTGAAGGGGGCACTGAAGCTTTCTTT
CASSQVEGGTEAFF
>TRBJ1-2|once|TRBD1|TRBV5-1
TGCGCCAGCAGCCCGACCGGGACAGGGTCGAATGGCTACACCTTC
CASSPTGTGSNGYTF
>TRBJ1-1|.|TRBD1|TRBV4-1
TGCGCCAGCAGCGGGTCGACAGGGGAGGACACTGAAGCTTTCTTT
CASSGSTGEDTEAFF
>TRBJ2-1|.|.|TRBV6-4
TGTGCCAGCAGTGACTCAACGGGGGGCGATGGCATCAATGAGCAGTTCTTC
CASSDSTGGDGINEQFF
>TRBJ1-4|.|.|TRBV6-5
TGTGCCAGCAGTTTGGGACATAACGAAAAACTGTTTTTT
CASSLGHNEKLFF
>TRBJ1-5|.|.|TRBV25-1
TGTGCCAGCAGTCAAACAGGTTCGGGTCAGCCCCAGCATTTT
CASSQTGSGQPQHF
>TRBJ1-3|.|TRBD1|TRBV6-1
TGTGCCAGCAGTGAAAGGACAGGTCAGCTATTCGGAAACACCATATATTTT
CASSERTGQLFGNTIYF
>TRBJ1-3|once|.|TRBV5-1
TGCGCCAGCAGCTTGGTTCCGGTAAAACTCTCTGGAAACACCATATATTTT
CASSLVPVKLSGNTIYF